This TCR beta chain was found in a study of alternative splicing in chronic myeloid leukemia remission (TCRdb year 2020). In the study overall: RNA sequencing was used to profile peripheral blood taken from chronic-phase CML patients both at diagnosis and at remission, and those profiles were then compared against healthy donors. The median age was around 52 years at diagnosis and about 60 at remission, while healthy controls had a median age of approximately 40. The female/male split was 11/5 for diagnosis samples, 8/3 for remission samples and 2/4 for controls. Trizol was used to extract total RNA from peripheral blood mononuclear cells of the diagnosis, remission and control samples. The full study reports these points: At remission, blood cell composition was found to be reconfigured to resemble that of lymphoid cell-enriched normal controls. Blood cell composition varied strongly between timepoints, moving from enrichment of myeloid progenitors at diagnosis to enrichment of mature lymphoid cells at remission.

Peripheral blood was obtained from roughly 6 healthy donors to serve as normal controls. Libraries were built with bulk RNA-seq. The TruSeq Stranded RNA sample prep kit was used to generate libraries of poly-A-enriched mRNA from an input of about 1 ug total RNA. Paired-end sequencing was carried out on a HiSeq 2500, and each sample was sequenced in triplicate. RNA-seq read length was 125 nucleotides per mate. The original pipeline was this. Reads were trimmed and aligned to hg38 with STAR v2.7, with quality control by FASTQC, RSeQC and multiqc. Salmon 0.14.1 was used to quantify gene expression levels as transcripts per million (TPM). Principal component analysis suggested that transcriptomic profiles were not driven by trial, library batch, sequencing batch, treatment regimen or sex. Once TCRdb had reprocessed the reads, it stored one entry per CDR3 protein sequence and supplied no DNA. What appears here as the V and J calls and clone size reflects TCRdb's work, not the paper's. Counted in this sample were about 350 distinct CDR3 sequences; around 98% of them appeared once. The top ten clones comprise roughly 8.3% of the sample.

Including cysteine and phenylalanine, the CDR3 has 15 amino acids. No coding sequence is recorded. The germline V gene sets CDR1 to SGHVS and CDR2 to FQNEAQ. On this clonotype: Its antigen is still unknown.

The sequence was collected from a person aged 30 to 50 in good health. The sequenced material came from PBMCs. Rearrangement joined TRBV7-8 to TRBJ1-2. The CDR3 region: CASSLRGGGEVGYTF.